The rows below give T cell receptor beta chains drawn from one sample of a study of technical replicates of blood from several donors. Clones were sequenced by immunoSEQ multiplex PCR, and TCRdb holds only the in-frame ones, with some missing. This sample has 65,000 to 95,000 clones, with 93% found just once. The sample was T cells isolated from PBMCs. The receptors stem from a human donor in good health. Both conserved end residues are part of each CDR3. The D gene is left open where the match is weak.

d_call j_call v_call cdr3_nt cdr3_aa
TRBD1 TRBJ2-3 TRBV7-7 TGTGCTAGCAGCCCCTCCCAGGGGGCTTCCACAGATACGCAGTATTTT CASSPSQGASTDTQYF
- TRBJ2-3 TRBV5-1 TGCGCCAGCAGCCCCAAGGAGGCTACAGATACGCAGTATTTT CASSPKEATDTQYF
- TRBJ2-7 TRBV18 TGTGCCAGCTCACCCTTCCCCGGGGACTCCTACGAGCAGTACTTC CASSPFPGDSYEQYF
TRBD1 TRBJ1-1 TRBV5-6 TGTGCCAGCAGCTTGGGAAGGGGGCCTGGGATGAACACTGAAGCTTTCTTT CASSLGRGPGMNTEAFF
TRBD2 TRBJ2-3 TRBV14 TGTGCCAGCAGCCAGACGGGGGGTGTGACAGATACGCAGTATTTT CASSQTGGVTDTQYF
TRBD1 TRBJ1-1 TRBV27 TGTGCCAGCAGTGTCCAGGGGGCGAGGAGGAACACTGAAGCTTTCTTT CASSVQGARRNTEAFF
- TRBJ2-3 TRBV2 TGTGCCAGCTTGGGGGGGCCTCGCGCGGGAGATACGCAGTATTTT CASLGGPRAGDTQYF
- TRBJ2-7 TRBV27 TGTGCCAGCAGTTTCCGGGTCGCCTACGAGCAGTACTTC CASSFRVAYEQYF
TRBD1 TRBJ1-3 TRBV9 TGTGCCAGCAGCGTAGAGGGACAGGGGGGAAACACCATATATTTT CASSVEGQGGNTIYF
- TRBJ1-1 TRBV25-1 TGTGCCAGCAGGAAGGGGCCAAGTAGGACTGAAGCTTTCTTT CASRKGPSRTEAFF
- TRBJ1-5 TRBV7-8 TGTGCCAGCAGCCTAAGGACTGGGGATAGCAATCAGCCCCAGCATTTT CASSLRTGDSNQPQHF
TRBD1 TRBJ2-5 TRBV4-1 TGCGCCAGCAGCAACCACCGGGACAGGGGAAAAGAGACCCAGTACTTC CASSNHRDRGKETQYF
- TRBJ1-2 TRBV28 TGTGCCAGCAGGGACACAAGTTCCTATGGCTACACCTTC CASRDTSSYGYTF
- TRBJ2-2 TRBV6-4 TGTGCCAGCGGCTCAGGGAACACCGGGGAGCTGTTTTTT CASGSGNTGELFF